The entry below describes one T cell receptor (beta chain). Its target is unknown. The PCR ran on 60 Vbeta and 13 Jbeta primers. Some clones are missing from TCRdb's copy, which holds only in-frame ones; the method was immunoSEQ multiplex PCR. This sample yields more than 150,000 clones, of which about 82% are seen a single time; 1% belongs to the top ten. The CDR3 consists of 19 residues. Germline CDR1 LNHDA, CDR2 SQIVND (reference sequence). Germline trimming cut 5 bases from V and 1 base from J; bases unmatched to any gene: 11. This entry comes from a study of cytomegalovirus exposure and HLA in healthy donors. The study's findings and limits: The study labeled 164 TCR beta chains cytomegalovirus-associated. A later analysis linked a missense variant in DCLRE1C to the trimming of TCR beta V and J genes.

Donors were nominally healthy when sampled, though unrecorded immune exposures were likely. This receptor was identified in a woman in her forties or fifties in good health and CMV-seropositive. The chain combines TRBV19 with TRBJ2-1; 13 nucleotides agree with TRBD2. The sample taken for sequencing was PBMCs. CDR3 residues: CASSPTSGGAGGSYNEQFF. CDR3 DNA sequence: TGTGCCAGTAGTCCAACTAGCGGGGGGGCCGGGGGATCCTACAATGAGCAGTTCTTC. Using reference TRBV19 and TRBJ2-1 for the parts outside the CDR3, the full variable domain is DGGITQSPKYLFRKEGQNVTLSCEQNLNHDAMYWYRQDPGQGLRLIYYSQIVNDFQKGDIAEGYSVSREKKESFPLTVTSAQKNPTAFYLCASSPTSGGAGGSYNEQFFGPGTRLTVL.